This TCR beta chain came from a study of T cell responses to AZD1222 COVID-19 vaccine. Repertoires were generated with immunoSEQ multiplex PCR, while TCRdb's copy carries only in-frame clones and drops some. Here the sample spans under 200,000 clones, roughly nine tenths being singletons. Overall study results and limits: Repertoire collection took place solely once the T cell response had peaked. An increase in Spike-specific TCR breadth and depth was observed after two AZD1222 doses. Most donors were white British and more were female, and clonal diversity was possibly underestimated. Only a handful of AZD1222 recipients, several in all, had baseline seropositivity.

Of note for this clone: Its antigen is not known.

The V end was cut by 2 bases, the J end by 2 bases, with 0 bases between. This CDR3 has 11 residues. Germline V gene sequence: CDR1 SGHNT, CDR2 YENEEA. The sequencing here drew on peripheral blood, taken 28 days after the second dose of the MenACWY control vaccine. V usage is TRBV11-3 and J usage is TRBJ1-1; D is unresolved. The sequence was obtained from an adult who received the MenACWY meningococcal vaccine as a control. CDR3: CASSLNTEAFF. The CDR3 coding sequence is TGTGCCAGCAGCTTAAACACTGAAGCTTTCTTT. The full variable domain, in which reference TRBV11-3 and TRBJ1-1 provide the parts outside the CDR3, is EAGVVQSPRYKIIEKKQPVAFWCNPISGHNTLYWYLQNLGQGPELLIRYENEEAVDDSQLPKDRFSAERLKGVDSTLKIQPAELGDSAVYLCASSLNTEAFFGQGTRLTVV.